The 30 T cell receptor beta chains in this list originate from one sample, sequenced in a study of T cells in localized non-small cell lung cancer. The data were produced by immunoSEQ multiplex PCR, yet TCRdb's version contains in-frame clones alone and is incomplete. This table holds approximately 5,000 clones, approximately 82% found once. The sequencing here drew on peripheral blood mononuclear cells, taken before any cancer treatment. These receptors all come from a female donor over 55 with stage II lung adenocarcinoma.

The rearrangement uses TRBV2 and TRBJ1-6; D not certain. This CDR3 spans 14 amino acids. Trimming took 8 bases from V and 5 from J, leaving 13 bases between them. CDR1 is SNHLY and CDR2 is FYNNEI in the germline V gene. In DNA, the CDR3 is TGTGCCAGCGAAAGAACGAGCCATAATTCACCCCTCCACTTT. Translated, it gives CASERTSHNSPLHF.

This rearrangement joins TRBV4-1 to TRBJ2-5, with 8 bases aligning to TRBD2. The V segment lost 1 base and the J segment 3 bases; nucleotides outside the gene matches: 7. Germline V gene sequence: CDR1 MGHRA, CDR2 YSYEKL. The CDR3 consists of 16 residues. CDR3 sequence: CASSQVPGLVKETQYF. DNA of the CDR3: TGCGCCAGCAGCCAAGTTCCGGGACTAGTGAAAGAGACCCAGTACTTC.

CDR3 DNA: TGTGCCAGCGGAGGGGTGGCCCCCGATCAGCCCCAGCATTTT. Translated, it gives CASGGVAPDQPQHF. The chain is built from TRBV2 and TRBJ1-5; a possible D gene is TRBD1 (5 bases). Germline-derived CDR1 and CDR2 are SNHLY and FYNNEI. This CDR3 has 14 amino acids. V lost 8 bases, J lost 5 bases, and 16 bases lay in between.

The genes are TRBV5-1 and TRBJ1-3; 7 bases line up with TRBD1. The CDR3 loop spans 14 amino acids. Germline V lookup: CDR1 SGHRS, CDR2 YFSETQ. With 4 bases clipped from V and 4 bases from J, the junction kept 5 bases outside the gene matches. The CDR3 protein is CASSEGAGGNTIYF. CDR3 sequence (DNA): TGCGCCAGCAGCGAGGGGGCAGGAGGAAACACCATATATTTT.

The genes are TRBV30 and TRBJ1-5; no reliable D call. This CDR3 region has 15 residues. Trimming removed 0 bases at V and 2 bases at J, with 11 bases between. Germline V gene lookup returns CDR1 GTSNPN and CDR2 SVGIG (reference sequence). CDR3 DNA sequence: TGTGCCTGGAGTGTAGGCAGCGTAGGCAATCAGCCCCAGCATTTT. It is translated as CAWSVGSVGNQPQHF.

The CDR3 DNA is TGTGCCAGCAGCAAGACAGGGGGCGGAGGCACTGAAGCTTTCTTT. Translation: CASSKTGGGGTEAFF. The chain combines TRBV28 with TRBJ1-1, with TRBD1 matching over 10 bases. This CDR3 has 15 amino acids. V dropped 6 bases and J dropped 4; count of bases not matched to a gene: 8. Germline CDR1 is MDHEN and CDR2 is SYDVKM.

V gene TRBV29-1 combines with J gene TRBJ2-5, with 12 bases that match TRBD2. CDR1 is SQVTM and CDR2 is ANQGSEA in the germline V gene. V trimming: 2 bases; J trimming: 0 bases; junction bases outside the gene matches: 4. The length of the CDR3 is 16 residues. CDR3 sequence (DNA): TGCAGCGTTGAACCTAGCGGGGGGGATTACCAAGAGACCCAGTACTTC. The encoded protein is CSVEPSGGDYQETQYF.

CDR3 nucleotide sequence: TGTGCCAGCAGCCCACGGACAGGGCGGAGTAATGAGCAGTTCTTC. This sequence encodes CASSPRTGRSNEQFF. The chain links TRBV9 to TRBJ2-1; 8 bases match TRBD1. The CDR3 is 15 residues long. CDR1 and CDR2 (germline): SGDLS, YYNGEE. Trimming at V came to 4 bases and at J to 7 bases, leaving 10 bases not matched to a gene.

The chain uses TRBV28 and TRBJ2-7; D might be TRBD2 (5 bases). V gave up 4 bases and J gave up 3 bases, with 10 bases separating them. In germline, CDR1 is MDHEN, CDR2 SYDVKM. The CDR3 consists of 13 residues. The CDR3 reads CASSSGESYEQYV. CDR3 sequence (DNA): TGTGCCAGCAGTTCTGGGGAGAGCTACGAGCAGTACGTC.

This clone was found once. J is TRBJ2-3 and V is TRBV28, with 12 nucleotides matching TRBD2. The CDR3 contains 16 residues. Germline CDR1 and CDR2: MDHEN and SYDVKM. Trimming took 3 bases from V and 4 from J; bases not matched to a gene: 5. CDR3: CASSFRRLAGADTQYF. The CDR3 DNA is TGTGCCAGCAGTTTTAGGCGACTAGCGGGGGCAGATACGCAGTATTTT.

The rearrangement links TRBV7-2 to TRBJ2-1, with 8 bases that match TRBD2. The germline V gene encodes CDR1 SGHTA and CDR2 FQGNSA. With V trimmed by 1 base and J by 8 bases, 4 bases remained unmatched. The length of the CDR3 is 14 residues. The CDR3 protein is CASSLVGRADEQFF. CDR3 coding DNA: TGTGCCAGCAGCTTAGTCGGGAGGGCCGATGAGCAGTTCTTC.

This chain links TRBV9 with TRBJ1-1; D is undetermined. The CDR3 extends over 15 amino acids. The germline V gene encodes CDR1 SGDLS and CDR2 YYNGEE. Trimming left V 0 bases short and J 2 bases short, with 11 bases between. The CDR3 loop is CASSVERHPNTEAFF. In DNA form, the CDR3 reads TGTGCCAGCAGCGTAGAGCGGCACCCCAACACTGAAGCTTTCTTT.

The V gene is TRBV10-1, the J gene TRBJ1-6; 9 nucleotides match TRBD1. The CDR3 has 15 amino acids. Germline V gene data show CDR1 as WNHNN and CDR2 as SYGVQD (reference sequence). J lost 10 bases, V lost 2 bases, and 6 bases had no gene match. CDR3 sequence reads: CASSEGTGQESPLHF. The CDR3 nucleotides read TGCGCCAGCAGTGAGGGGACAGGGCAAGAATCACCCCTCCACTTT.

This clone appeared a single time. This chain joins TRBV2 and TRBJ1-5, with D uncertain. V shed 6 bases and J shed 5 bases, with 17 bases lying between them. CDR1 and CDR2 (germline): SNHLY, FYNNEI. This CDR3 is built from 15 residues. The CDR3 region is CASRGKRGEDQPQHF. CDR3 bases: TGTGCCAGCAGGGGGAAGCGTGGGGAGGATCAGCCCCAGCATTTT.

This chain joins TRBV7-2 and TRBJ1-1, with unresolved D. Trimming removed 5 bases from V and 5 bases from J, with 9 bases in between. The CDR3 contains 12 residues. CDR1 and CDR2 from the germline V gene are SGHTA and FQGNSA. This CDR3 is CASSLTITEAFF. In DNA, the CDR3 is TGTGCCAGCAGCCTTACGATAACTGAAGCTTTCTTT.

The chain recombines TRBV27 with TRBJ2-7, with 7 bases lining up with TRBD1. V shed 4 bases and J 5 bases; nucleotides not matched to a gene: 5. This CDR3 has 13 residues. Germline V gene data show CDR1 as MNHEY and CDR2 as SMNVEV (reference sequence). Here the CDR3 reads CASSSPGQNEQYF. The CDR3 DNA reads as TGTGCCAGCAGTTCACCGGGACAGAACGAGCAGTACTTC.

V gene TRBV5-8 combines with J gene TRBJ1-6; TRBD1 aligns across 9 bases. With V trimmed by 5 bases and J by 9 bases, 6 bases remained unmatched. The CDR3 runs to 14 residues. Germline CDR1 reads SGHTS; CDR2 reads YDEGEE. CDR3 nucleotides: TGTGCCAGCAGGTCCGGGACAGGGCGTTCACCCCTCCACTTT. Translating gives CASRSGTGRSPLHF.

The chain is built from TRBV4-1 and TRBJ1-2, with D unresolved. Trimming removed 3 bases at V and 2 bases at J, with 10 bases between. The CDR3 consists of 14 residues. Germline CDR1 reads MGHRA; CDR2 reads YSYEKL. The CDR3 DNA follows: TGCGCCAGCAGCCAGGTGGTTCGGAACTATGGCTACACCTTC. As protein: CASSQVVRNYGYTF.

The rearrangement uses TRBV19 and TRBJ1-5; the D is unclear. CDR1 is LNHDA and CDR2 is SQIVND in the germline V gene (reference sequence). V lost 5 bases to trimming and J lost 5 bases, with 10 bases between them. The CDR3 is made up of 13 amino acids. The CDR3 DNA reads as TGTGCCAGTAGTCGAGGTGTATATCAGCCCCAGCATTTT. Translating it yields CASSRGVYQPQHF.

CDR3 sequence reads: CASSLAPTPQPLHF. The CDR3, as DNA: TGCGCCAGCAGCTTGGCCCCGACGCCACAACCCCTCCACTTT. V gene TRBV5-1 combines with J gene TRBJ1-6; D is uncertain. The CDR3 consists of 14 residues. Germline loops: CDR1 SGHRS, CDR2 YFSETQ. With 0 bases removed from V and 12 bases from J, the gap between germline ends came to 13 bases.

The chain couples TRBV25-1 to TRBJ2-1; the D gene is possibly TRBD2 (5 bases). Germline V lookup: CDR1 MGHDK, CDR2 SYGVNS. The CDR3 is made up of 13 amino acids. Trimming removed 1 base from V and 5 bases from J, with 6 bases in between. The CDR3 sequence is CASSEWENNEQFF. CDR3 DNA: TGTGCCAGCAGTGAATGGGAGAACAATGAGCAGTTCTTC.

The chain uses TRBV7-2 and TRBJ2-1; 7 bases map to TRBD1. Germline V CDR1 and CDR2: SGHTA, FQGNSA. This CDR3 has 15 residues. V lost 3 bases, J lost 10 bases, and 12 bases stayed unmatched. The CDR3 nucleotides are TGTGCCAGCAGCTTTGGACAGGTATACAATGAGGAGCAGTTCTTC. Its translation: CASSFGQVYNEEQFF.

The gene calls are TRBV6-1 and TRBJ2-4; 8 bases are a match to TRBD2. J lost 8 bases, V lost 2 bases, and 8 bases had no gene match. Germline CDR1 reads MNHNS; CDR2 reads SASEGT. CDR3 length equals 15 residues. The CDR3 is CASSETWTSRDIQYF. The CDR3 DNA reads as TGTGCCAGCAGTGAAACCTGGACTAGCCGGGACATTCAGTACTTC.

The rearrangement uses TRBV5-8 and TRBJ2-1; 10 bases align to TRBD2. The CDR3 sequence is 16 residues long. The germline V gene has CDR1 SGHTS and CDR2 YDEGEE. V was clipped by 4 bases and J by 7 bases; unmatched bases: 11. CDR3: CASSPGWLAGENEQFF. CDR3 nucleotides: TGTGCCAGCAGCCCCGGGTGGCTAGCGGGAGAGAATGAGCAGTTCTTC.

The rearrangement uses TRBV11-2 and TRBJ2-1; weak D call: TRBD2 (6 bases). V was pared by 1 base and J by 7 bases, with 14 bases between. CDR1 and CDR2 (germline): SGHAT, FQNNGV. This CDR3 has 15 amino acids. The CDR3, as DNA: TGTGCCAGCAGCTTAGCGGGACTCCGGAAGAATGAGCAGTTCTTC. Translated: CASSLAGLRKNEQFF.

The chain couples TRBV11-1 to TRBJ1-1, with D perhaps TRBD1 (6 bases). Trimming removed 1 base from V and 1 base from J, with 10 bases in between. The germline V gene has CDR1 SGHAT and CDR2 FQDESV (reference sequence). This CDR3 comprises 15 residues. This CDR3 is CASSLEGGANTEAFF. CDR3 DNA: TGTGCCAGCAGCTTAGAGGGGGGAGCGAACACTGAAGCTTTCTTT.

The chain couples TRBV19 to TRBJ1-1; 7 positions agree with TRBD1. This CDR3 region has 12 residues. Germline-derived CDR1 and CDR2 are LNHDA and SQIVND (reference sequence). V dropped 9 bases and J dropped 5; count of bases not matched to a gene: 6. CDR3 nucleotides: TGTGCCAGCTCGACAGGGAGGACTGAAGCTTTCTTT. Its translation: CASSTGRTEAFF.

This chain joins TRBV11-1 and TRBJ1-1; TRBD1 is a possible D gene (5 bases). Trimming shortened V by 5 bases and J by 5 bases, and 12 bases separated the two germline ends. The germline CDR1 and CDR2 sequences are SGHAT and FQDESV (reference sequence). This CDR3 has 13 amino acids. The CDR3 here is CASSTQGGTEAFF. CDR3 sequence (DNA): TGTGCCAGCAGCACCCAGGGAGGTACTGAAGCTTTCTTT.

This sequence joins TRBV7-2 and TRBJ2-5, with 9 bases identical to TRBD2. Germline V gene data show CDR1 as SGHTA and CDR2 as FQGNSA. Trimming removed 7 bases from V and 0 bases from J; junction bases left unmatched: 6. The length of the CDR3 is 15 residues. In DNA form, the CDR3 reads TGTGCCAGCAAGAGGGGACTAGCTAACCAAGAGACCCAGTACTTC. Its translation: CASKRGLANQETQYF.

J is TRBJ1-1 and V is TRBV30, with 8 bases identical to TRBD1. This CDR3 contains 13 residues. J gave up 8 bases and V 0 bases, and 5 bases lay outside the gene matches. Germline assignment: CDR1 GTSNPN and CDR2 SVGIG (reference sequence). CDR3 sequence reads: CAWSVRNRGEAFF. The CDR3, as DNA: TGTGCCTGGAGTGTACGGAACAGGGGGGAAGCTTTCTTT.